A single sample gave rise to the 8 T cell receptor beta chains below, sequenced in a study of cytomegalovirus exposure and HLA in healthy donors. A multiplex PCR was run with 60 Vbeta primers and 13 Jbeta primers. Generated by immunoSEQ multiplex PCR, the TCRdb table keeps only in-frame clones and is missing some. The table has about 190,000 clones, around four fifths seen once. The sample comprised PBMCs. These TCRs come from a woman aged 18-30 years in good health and CMV-seronegative.

The chain uses TRBV29-1 and TRBJ2-3; no reliable D call. CDR1 SQVTM and CDR2 ANQGSEA come from the germline V gene. The CDR3 has 12 amino acids. Between the trimmed V and J ends, which lost 4 bases and 4 bases, there was a span of 9 bases. CDR3 nucleotides: TGCAGCGTTGGAGCAGGTTCAGATACGCAGTATTTT. Protein: CSVGAGSDTQYF.

The chain couples TRBV9 to TRBJ1-1, with 9 bases identical to TRBD1. After removal of 2 bases from V and 5 bases from J, the junction contained 4 bases not matched to a gene. Germline V CDR1 and CDR2: SGDLS, YYNGEE. The CDR3 is made up of 14 amino acids. The CDR3 here is CASSVGQGGTEAFF. DNA of the CDR3: TGTGCCAGCAGCGTGGGACAGGGAGGTACTGAAGCTTTCTTT. The variable domain in full, completed from reference TRBV9 and TRBJ1-1, reads DSGVTQTPKHLITATGQRVTLRCSPRSGDLSVYWYQQSLDQGLQFLIQYYNGEERAKGNILERFSAQQFPDLHSELNLSSLELGDSALYFCASSVGQGGTEAFFGQGTRLTVV.

This clone was detected only a few times. This sequence joins TRBV7-9 and TRBJ1-1; no definite D call. There are 12 residues in the CDR3. The V end was cut by 5 bases, the J end by 4 bases, with 8 bases between. Germline CDR1 SEHNR, CDR2 FQNEAQ (reference sequence). The CDR3 nucleotides are TGTGCCAGCAGCCCCAGCGGCACTGAAGCTTTCTTT. As protein: CASSPSGTEAFF.

The chain couples TRBV7-6 to TRBJ1-3; possible D gene TRBD1, 6 bases. The germline V and J ends were trimmed by 5 bases and 3 bases, with 11 bases remaining between them. The CDR3 spans 14 residues. CDR1 SGHVS and CDR2 FNYEAQ come from the germline V gene. CDR3 bases: TGTGCCAGCAGCGCTGCAGGGGTTGGAAACACCATATATTTT. Protein: CASSAAGVGNTIYF.

The chain joins TRBV11-2 to TRBJ2-7; 9 bases fit TRBD1. There are 15 residues in the CDR3. Germline CDR1 and CDR2: SGHAT and FQNNGV. V shed 4 bases and J 0 bases; nucleotides not matched to a gene: 4. CDR3 amino acids: CASSSGQGFSYEQYF. Written as DNA, the CDR3 is TGTGCCAGCAGCTCTGGACAGGGGTTCTCCTACGAGCAGTACTTC.

The chain uses TRBV14 and TRBJ2-3, with 12 bases aligning to TRBD1. Germline trimming cut 1 base from V and 4 bases from J; bases unmatched to any gene: 12. This CDR3 is built from 19 residues. Germline values: CDR1 SGHDN, CDR2 FVKESK. CDR3 sequence: CASSQGEYLGTGGPDTQYF. The CDR3 nucleotides read TGTGCCAGCAGCCAAGGAGAGTACCTCGGGACAGGGGGCCCAGATACGCAGTATTTT.

This clone was detected only once. The chain couples TRBV19 to TRBJ2-2, with D perhaps TRBD2 (5 bases). This CDR3 region has 14 residues. Germline CDR1 LNHDA, CDR2 SQIVND (reference sequence). Trimming cost V 5 bases and J 3 bases, with 10 bases left between them. The CDR3 loop is CASSWQDYTGELFF. CDR3 nucleotide sequence: TGTGCCAGTAGTTGGCAGGACTACACCGGGGAGCTGTTTTTT.

V gene TRBV7-8 combines with J gene TRBJ2-2; maybe TRBD1 (6 bases). The CDR3 loop spans 15 amino acids. V was shortened by 5 bases and J by 0 bases, with 10 bases between the two germline ends. Germline V lookup: CDR1 SGHVS, CDR2 FQNEAQ. CDR3 sequence (DNA): TGTGCCAGCAGCGCCCGACAGGCGAACACCGGGGAGCTGTTTTTT. Translated, it gives CASSARQANTGELFF.